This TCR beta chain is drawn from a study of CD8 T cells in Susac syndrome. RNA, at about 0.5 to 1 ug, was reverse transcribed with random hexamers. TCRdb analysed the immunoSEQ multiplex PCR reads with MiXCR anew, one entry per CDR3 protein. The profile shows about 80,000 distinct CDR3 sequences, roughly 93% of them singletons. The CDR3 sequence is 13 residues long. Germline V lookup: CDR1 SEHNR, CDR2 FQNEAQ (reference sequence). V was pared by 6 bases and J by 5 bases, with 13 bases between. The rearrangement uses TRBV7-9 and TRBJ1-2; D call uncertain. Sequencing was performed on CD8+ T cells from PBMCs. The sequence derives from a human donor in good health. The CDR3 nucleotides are TGTGCCAGCAGTTCCTCTTCTGAATATGGCTACACCTTC. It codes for CASSSSSEYGYTF. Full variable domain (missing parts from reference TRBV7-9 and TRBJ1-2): DTGVSQNPRHKITKRGQNVTFRCDPISEHNRLYWYRQTLGQGPEFLTYFQNEAQLEKSRLLSDRFSAERPKGSFSTLEIQRTEQGDSAMYLCASSSSSEYGYTFGSGTRLTVV.